The 9 T cell receptor beta chains listed next were all sequenced from one sample in a study of shared clonotypes between healthy human individuals. Data came from immunoSEQ multiplex PCR; TCRdb stores just in-frame clones and leaves some out. The sample consists of around 640,000 clones, about 95% of them appearing once. It was CD45RO-negative cells, positively selected for CCR7, that made up naive CD8 cells, with terminally differentiated effector memory CD45RA+ cells excluded. Sample: naive CD8+ T cells sorted from blood. The origin of the receptors is a woman in her twenties or thirties in good health.

V usage is TRBV25-1 and J usage is TRBJ2-2, with a weak D call TRBD1 (6 bases). Germline CDR1 and CDR2: MGHDK and SYGVNS. The CDR3 spans 12 residues. The V end was cut by 5 bases, the J end by 7 bases, with 8 bases between. CDR3: CASSRTVGELFF. The CDR3 DNA reads as TGTGCCAGCAGTAGGACAGTCGGGGAGCTGTTTTTT.

As DNA, the CDR3 is TGTGCCAGCACCATAGGGGACAGGGGGAATGAGCAGTTCTTC. Translation gives CASTIGDRGNEQFF. The chain has TRBV13 and TRBJ2-1; 11 bases map to TRBD1. Looked up from germline, CDR1 is PRHDT and CDR2 is FYEKMQ (reference sequence). The CDR3 contains 14 residues. J lost 7 bases, V lost 7 bases, and 6 bases had no gene match.

The chain carries TRBV11-2 and TRBJ2-7; D gene uncertain. The V gene's germline CDR1 is SGHAT and CDR2 FQNNGV. The V gene lost 5 bases and the J gene lost 1 base, with 12 bases spanning the gap. The CDR3 consists of 14 residues. The CDR3 loop is CASSQTSRSYEQYF. For the CDR3, the DNA is TGTGCCAGCAGCCAAACCTCTAGGTCCTACGAGCAGTACTTC.

This clone was found once. This CDR3 reads CASSQVGGGPRTGELFF. The CDR3, as DNA: TGCGCCAGCAGCCAAGTTGGGGGAGGGCCGCGCACCGGGGAGCTGTTTTTT. The chain carries TRBV4-1 and TRBJ2-2, with 7 bases lining up with TRBD2. CDR3 length: 17 residues. V lost 1 base to trimming and J lost 4 bases; unmatched junction nucleotides: 9. Germline values: CDR1 MGHRA, CDR2 YSYEKL.

The chain is built from TRBV6-5 and TRBJ2-5; possibly TRBD1 or TRBD2 for D (5 bases each). CDR1 is MNHEY, CDR2 SVGAGI, per germline. The CDR3 totals 15 residues. The V and J ends lost 1 base and 2 bases respectively, with 11 bases between them. CDR3 amino acids: CASSYLQGRQETQYF. As DNA, the CDR3 is TGTGCCAGCAGTTACTTGCAGGGACGGCAAGAGACCCAGTACTTC.

This clone was seen only a few times. The J gene is TRBJ1-1, the V gene TRBV28; tentatively, D is TRBD1 (6 bases). The ends were cut back, 5 bases at V and 5 bases at J, with 18 bases in the middle. This CDR3 has 15 residues. Looked up from germline, CDR1 is MDHEN and CDR2 is SYDVKM. CDR3 coding DNA: TGTGCCAGCAGTGCTAGCGACAGGTTAGATACTGAAGCTTTCTTT. This sequence encodes CASSASDRLDTEAFF.

The chain has TRBV25-1 and TRBJ2-7; D gene uncertain. V lost 3 bases and J lost 6, with 9 bases in between. CDR1 and CDR2 from the germline V gene are MGHDK and SYGVNS. The CDR3 extends over 12 amino acids. This CDR3 is CASSDPSGEQYF. DNA for the CDR3: TGTGCCAGCAGTGATCCCTCTGGCGAGCAGTACTTC.

This clone has only a few counts. The CDR3 reads CASSFRQPQHF. For the CDR3, the DNA is TGTGCCAGCAGTTTCAGACAGCCCCAGCATTTT. V and J are TRBV28 and TRBJ1-5; D not certain. CDR3 length: 11 residues. V lost 3 bases and J 7 bases, leaving 4 bases between the germline ends. Germline values: CDR1 MDHEN, CDR2 SYDVKM.

The J gene is TRBJ1-1, the V gene TRBV5-1, with TRBD1 identical over 7 bases. The V segment lost 4 bases and the J segment 8 bases; nucleotides outside the gene matches: 11. There are 14 residues in the CDR3. Germline V gene sequence: CDR1 SGHRS, CDR2 YFSETQ. The CDR3 DNA sequence: TGCGCCAGCAGCCCGGGTGGATTGACAGGGGAAGCTTTCTTT. Protein product: CASSPGGLTGEAFF.